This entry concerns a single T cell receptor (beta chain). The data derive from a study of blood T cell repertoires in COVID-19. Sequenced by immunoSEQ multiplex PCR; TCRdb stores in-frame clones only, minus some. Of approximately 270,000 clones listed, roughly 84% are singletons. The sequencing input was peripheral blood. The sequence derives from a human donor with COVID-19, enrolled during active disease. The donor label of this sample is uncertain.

The CDR3 bases are TGCGCCAGCAGCTTGAGGGGGCTAGCGGGGATCGGAGATACGCAGTATTTT. Amino acid sequence: CASSLRGLAGIGDTQYF. The chain links TRBV5-1 to TRBJ2-3; the match to TRBD2 covers 9 bases. Germline CDR1 SGHRS, CDR2 YFSETQ. After removal of 1 base from V and 5 bases from J, the junction contained 11 bases not matched to a gene. CDR3 length: 17 residues.